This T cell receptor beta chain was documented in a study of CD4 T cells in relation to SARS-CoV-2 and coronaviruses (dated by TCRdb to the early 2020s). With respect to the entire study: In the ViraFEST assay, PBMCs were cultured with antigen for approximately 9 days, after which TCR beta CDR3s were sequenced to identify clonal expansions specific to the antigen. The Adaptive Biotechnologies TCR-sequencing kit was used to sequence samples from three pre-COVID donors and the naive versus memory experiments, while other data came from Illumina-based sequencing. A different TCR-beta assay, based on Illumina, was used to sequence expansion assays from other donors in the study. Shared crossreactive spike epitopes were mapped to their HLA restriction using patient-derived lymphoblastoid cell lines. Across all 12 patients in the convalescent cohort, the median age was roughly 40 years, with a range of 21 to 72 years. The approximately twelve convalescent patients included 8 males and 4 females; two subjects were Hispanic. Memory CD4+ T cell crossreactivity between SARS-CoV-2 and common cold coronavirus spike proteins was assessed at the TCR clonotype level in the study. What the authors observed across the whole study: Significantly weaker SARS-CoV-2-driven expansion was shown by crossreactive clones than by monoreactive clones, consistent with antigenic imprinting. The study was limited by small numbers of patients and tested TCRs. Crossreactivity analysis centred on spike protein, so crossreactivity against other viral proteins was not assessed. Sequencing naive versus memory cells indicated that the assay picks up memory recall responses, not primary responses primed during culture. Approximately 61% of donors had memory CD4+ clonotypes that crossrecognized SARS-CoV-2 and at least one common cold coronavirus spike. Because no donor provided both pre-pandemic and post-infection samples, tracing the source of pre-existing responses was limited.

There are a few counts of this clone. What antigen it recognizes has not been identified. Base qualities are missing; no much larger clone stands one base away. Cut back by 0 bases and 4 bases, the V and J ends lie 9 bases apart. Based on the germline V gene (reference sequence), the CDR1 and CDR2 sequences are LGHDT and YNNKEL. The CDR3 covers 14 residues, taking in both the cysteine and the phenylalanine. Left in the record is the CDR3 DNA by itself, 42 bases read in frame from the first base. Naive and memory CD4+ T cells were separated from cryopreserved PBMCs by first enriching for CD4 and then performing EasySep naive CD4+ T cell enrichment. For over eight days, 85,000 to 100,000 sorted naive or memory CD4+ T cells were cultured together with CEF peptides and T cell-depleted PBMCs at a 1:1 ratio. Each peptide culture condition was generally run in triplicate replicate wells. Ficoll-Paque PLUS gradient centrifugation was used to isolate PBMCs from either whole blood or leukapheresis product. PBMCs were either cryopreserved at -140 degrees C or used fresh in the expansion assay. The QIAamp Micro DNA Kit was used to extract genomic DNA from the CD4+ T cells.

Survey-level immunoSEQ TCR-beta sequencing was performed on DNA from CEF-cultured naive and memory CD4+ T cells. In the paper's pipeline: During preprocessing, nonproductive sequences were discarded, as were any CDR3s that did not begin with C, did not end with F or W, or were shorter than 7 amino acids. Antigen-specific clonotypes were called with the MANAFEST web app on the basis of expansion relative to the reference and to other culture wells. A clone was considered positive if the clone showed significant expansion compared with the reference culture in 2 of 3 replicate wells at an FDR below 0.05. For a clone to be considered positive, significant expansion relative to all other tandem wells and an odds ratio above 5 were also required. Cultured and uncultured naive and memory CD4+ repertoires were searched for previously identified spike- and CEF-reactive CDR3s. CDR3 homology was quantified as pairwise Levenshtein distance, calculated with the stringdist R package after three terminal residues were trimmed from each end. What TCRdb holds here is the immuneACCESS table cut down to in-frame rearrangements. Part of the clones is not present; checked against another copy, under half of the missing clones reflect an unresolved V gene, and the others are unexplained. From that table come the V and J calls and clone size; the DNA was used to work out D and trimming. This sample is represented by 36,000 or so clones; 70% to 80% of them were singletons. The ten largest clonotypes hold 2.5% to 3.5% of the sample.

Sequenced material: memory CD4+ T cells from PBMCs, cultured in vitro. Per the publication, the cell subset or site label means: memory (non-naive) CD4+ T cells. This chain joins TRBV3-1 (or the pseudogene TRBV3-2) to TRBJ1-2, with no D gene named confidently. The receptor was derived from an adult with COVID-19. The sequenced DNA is TGTGCCAGCAGCCAAGATAGTCATTCCTATGGCTACACCTTC. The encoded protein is CASSQDSHSYGYTF.